Each of the 5 T cell receptor beta chains below was sequenced from the same sample in a study of T cell responses to AZD1222 COVID-19 vaccine. Here immunoSEQ multiplex PCR was the method, and the copy in TCRdb shows in-frame clones only, minus some. The sample has roughly 79,000 clones; 70% to 80% are singletons. The sample here was peripheral blood, taken on day 0 of AZD1222 vaccination. All receptors derive from an adult in good health.

V is TRBV4-3 and J is TRBJ2-1; D gene uncertain. The CDR3 loop spans 15 amino acids. Per germline, CDR1 LGHNA and CDR2 YSLEER. V was clipped by 0 bases and J by 0 bases, with 6 bases between them. CDR3 DNA sequence: TGCGCCAGCAGCCAAGACGCTAGCTCCTACAATGAGCAGTTCTTC. Protein: CASSQDASSYNEQFF.

The CDR3 nucleotides are TGTGCCAGCCAAGCGGGCTCCTACAATGAGCAGTTCTTC. Its protein product is CASQAGSYNEQFF. The chain joins TRBV2 to TRBJ2-1; possible D gene TRBD2, 6 bases. The CDR3 runs to 13 residues. The germline CDR1 and CDR2 sequences are SNHLY and FYNNEI. V was pared by 8 bases and J by 0 bases, with 8 bases between.

The sample holds a few counts of this clone. The chain is built from TRBV9 and TRBJ1-1; D remains unclear. There are 11 residues in the CDR3. Per germline, CDR1 SGDLS and CDR2 YYNGEE. The germline V and J ends were trimmed by 4 bases and 4 bases, with 5 bases remaining between them. The CDR3 loop is CASSRATEAFF. CDR3 bases: TGTGCCAGCAGCAGGGCCACTGAAGCTTTCTTT.

The table lists this clone with a count of one. This chain links TRBV7-8 with TRBJ2-1; D may correspond to TRBD1 or TRBD2 (5 bases each). The CDR3 contains 15 residues. CDR1 is SGHVS and CDR2 is FQNEAQ in the germline V gene. V lost 5 bases to trimming and J lost 2 bases, with 13 bases between them. The CDR3 DNA follows: TGTGCCAGCAGCCTAGAGGGGCGGACCTACAATGAGCAGTTCTTC. Encoded protein: CASSLEGRTYNEQFF.

The V gene is TRBV19, the J gene TRBJ2-2; perhaps TRBD2 as D (5 bases). CDR1 LNHDA and CDR2 SQIVND come from the germline V gene (reference sequence). Trimming took off 3 bases at V and 0 bases at J, with 8 bases between the two ends. The CDR3 consists of 15 residues. The DNA for the CDR3 is TGTGCCAGTAGTATTCAGCGGACGAACACCGGGGAGCTGTTTTTT. It encodes CASSIQRTNTGELFF. Supplemented by reference TRBV19 and TRBJ2-2, the full variable domain reads DGGITQSPKYLFRKEGQNVTLSCEQNLNHDAMYWYRQDPGQGLRLIYYSQIVNDFQKGDIAEGYSVSREKKESFPLTVTSAQKNPTAFYLCASSIQRTNTGELFFGEGSRLTVL.